Each of the 8 T cell receptor beta chains below was sequenced from the same sample in a study of blood T cell repertoires in COVID-19. Measured with immunoSEQ multiplex PCR; TCRdb has only the in-frame clones, and not every one. This sample carries 150,000 to 200,000 clones, approximately 81% of them seen once, and the ten largest clones take 15% to 20%. Sequences were obtained from PBMCs or T cells enriched from blood (not recorded which). The receptors here all came from a man aged 55-75 years who had recovered from COVID-19.

The rearrangement joins TRBV5-5 to TRBJ2-4; perhaps TRBD2 as D (6 bases). The CDR3 spans 13 residues. V lost 5 bases to trimming and J lost 6 bases, with 12 bases between them. The germline CDR1 and CDR2 sequences are SGHKS and YYEKEE (reference sequence). This chain's CDR3 is CASRYRELNIQYF. CDR3 DNA: TGTGCCAGCAGATACCGGGAGTTAAACATTCAGTACTTC.

The rearrangement joins TRBV27 to TRBJ1-5, with 8 bases fitting TRBD1. This CDR3 is built from 19 residues. The germline CDR1 and CDR2 sequences are MNHEY and SMNVEV (reference sequence). Trimming took 2 bases from V and 0 from J; bases not matched to a gene: 12. The CDR3 region is CASSLLFGQGRTSNQPQHF. The CDR3 DNA reads as TGTGCCAGCAGTTTACTTTTTGGACAGGGACGGACTAGCAATCAGCCCCAGCATTTT.

In its sample, this clone was seen a few times. The chain employs TRBV30 and TRBJ1-6; 11 bases match TRBD1. This CDR3 is built from 16 residues. Unmatched junction bases numbered 12, after V lost 8 bases and J lost 6 bases. Germline CDR1 is GTSNPN and CDR2 is SVGIG (reference sequence). CDR3 bases: TGTGCCCACGACATACCCGGGACAGGGGGTAATTCACCCCTCCACTTT. Its translation: CAHDIPGTGGNSPLHF.

V is TRBV28 and J is TRBJ2-3; D might be TRBD2 (6 bases). CDR1 and CDR2 from the germline V gene are MDHEN and SYDVKM. The CDR3 consists of 13 residues. Trimming left V 10 bases short and J 3 bases short, with 14 bases between. Written as DNA, the CDR3 is TGTGCCACTGTGACTAGGGATACAGATACGCAGTATTTT. Encoded protein: CATVTRDTDTQYF. The whole variable domain, filled in from reference TRBV28 and TRBJ2-3, reads DVKVTQSSRYLVKRTGEKVFLECVQDMDHENMFWYRQDPGLGLRLIYFSYDVKMKEKGDIPEGYSVSREKKERFSLILESASTNQTSMYLCATVTRDTDTQYFGPGTRLTVL.

This chain joins TRBV29-1 and TRBJ2-2, with 10 nucleotides matching TRBD1. Trimming cost V 4 bases and J 5 bases; bases outside gene matches: 4. CDR1 is SQVTM, CDR2 ANQGSEA, per germline. CDR3 length equals 14 residues. CDR3 region: CSVGGDRGTGELFF. The DNA of the CDR3 is TGCAGCGTTGGTGGGGACAGGGGAACCGGGGAGCTGTTTTTT.

This chain joins TRBV6-1 and TRBJ1-2; D gene uncertain. The CDR3 covers 16 residues. CDR1 is MNHNS and CDR2 is SASEGT in the germline V gene. Trimming removed 0 bases at V and 4 bases at J, with 15 bases between. The CDR3 nucleotides are TGTGCCAGCAGTGAAGCGCTGTGGAGCGATTTCTATGGCTACACCTTC. It specifies CASSEALWSDFYGYTF.

The chain combines TRBV5-1 with TRBJ2-1, with a weak D call TRBD2 (7 bases). Germline V gives CDR1 SGHRS, CDR2 YFSETQ. Trimming took 0 bases from V and 8 from J, leaving 12 bases between them. This CDR3 has 14 residues. CDR3 protein: CASSLVPGGYEQFF. The CDR3 nucleotides read TGCGCCAGCAGCTTGGTGCCGGGGGGCTATGAGCAGTTCTTC.

This chain links TRBV5-1 with TRBJ2-7; 15 bases fit TRBD2. Germline assignment: CDR1 SGHRS and CDR2 YFSETQ. V lost 0 bases to trimming and J lost 2 bases; unmatched junction nucleotides: 6. The CDR3 has 18 residues. CDR3 residues: CASSLAGTSGGPTYEQYF. The CDR3 DNA is TGCGCCAGCAGCTTGGCCGGGACTAGCGGGGGGCCAACCTACGAGCAGTACTTC.